The entry below gives a single T cell receptor (beta chain) sequence along with its context. The data stem from a study of technical replicates of blood from a handful of donors. Germline V gene data show CDR1 as MNHEY and CDR2 as SMNVEV (reference sequence). The trim removed 2 bases at V and 5 bases at J, leaving 3 bases unmatched. This CDR3 is built from 15 residues. Clones were sequenced by immunoSEQ multiplex PCR, and TCRdb holds only the in-frame ones, with some missing. This sample has approximately 16,000 clones, with roughly 89% found just once. What was sequenced was PBMCs. This chain links TRBV27 with TRBJ2-5; 12 bases align to TRBD1. The TCR originated in a human donor in good health. CDR3 sequence (DNA): TGTGCCAGCAGTTTAGGGACAGGGGGCTGGGAGACCCAGTACTTC. Protein sequence: CASSLGTGGWETQYF.